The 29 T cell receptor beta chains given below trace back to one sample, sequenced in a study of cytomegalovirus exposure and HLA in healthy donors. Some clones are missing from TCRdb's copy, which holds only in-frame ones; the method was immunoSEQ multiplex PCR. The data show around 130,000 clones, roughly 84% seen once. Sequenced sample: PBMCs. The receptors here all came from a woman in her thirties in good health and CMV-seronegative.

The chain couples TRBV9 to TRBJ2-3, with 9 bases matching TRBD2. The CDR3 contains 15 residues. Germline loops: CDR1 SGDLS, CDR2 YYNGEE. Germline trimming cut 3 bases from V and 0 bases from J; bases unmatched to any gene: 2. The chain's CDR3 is CASSALAGSTDTQYF. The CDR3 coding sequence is TGTGCCAGCAGCGCGCTAGCGGGGAGCACAGATACGCAGTATTTT.

The CDR3 loop reads CASREGLVSYEQYF. Here the CDR3 DNA reads TGTGCCAGCAGGGAGGGACTAGTCTCCTACGAGCAGTACTTC. V is TRBV6-1 and J is TRBJ2-7; 8 bases are shared with TRBD2. This CDR3 comprises 14 residues. The ends lost 6 bases at V and 0 bases at J; junction bases unmatched: 4. CDR1 is MNHNS and CDR2 is SASEGT in the germline V gene.

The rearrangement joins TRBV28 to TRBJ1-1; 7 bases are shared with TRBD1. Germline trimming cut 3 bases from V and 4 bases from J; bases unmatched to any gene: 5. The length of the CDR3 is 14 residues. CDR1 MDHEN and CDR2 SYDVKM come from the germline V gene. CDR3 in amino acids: CASSFPTGLTEAFF. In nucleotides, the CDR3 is TGTGCCAGCAGTTTCCCGACAGGGCTCACTGAAGCTTTCTTT.

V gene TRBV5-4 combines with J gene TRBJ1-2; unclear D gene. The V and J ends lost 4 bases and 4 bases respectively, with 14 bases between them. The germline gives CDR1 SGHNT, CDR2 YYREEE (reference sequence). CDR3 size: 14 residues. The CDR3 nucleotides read TGTGCCAGCAGCCCCGGGGTGAACTCCTATGGCTACACCTTC. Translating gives CASSPGVNSYGYTF.

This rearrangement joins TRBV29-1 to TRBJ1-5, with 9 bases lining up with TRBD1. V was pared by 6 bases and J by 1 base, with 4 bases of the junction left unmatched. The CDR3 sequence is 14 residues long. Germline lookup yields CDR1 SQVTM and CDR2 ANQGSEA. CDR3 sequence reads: CSVETGGSNQPQHF. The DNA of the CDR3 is TGCAGCGTAGAGACAGGGGGAAGCAATCAGCCCCAGCATTTT.

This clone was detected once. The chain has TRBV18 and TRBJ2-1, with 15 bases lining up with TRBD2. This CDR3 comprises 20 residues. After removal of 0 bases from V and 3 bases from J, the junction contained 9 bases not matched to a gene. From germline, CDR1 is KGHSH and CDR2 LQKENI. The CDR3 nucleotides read TGTGCCAGCTCACCACCGGGGACTAGCGGGGGGCCCTCCCACTACAATGAGCAGTTCTTC. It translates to CASSPPGTSGGPSHYNEQFF.

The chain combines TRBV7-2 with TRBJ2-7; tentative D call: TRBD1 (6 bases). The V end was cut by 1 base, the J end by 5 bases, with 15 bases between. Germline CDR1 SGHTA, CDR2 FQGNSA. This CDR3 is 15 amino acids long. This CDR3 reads CASSLESQGSHEQYF. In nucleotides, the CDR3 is TGTGCCAGCAGCTTAGAAAGCCAGGGGTCCCACGAGCAGTACTTC.

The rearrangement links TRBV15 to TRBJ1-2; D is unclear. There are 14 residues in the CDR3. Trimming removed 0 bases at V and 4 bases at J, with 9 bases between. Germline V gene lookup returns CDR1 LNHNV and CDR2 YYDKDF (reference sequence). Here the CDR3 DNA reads TGTGCCACCAGCAGAGATAGAACGGGCTATGGCTACACCTTC. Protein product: CATSRDRTGYGYTF. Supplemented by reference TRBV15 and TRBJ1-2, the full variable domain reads DAMVIQNPRYQVTQFGKPVTLSCSQTLNHNVMYWYQQKSSQAPKLLFHYYDKDFNNEADTPDNFQSRRPNTSFCFLDIRSPGLGDTAMYLCATSRDRTGYGYTFGSGTRLTVV.

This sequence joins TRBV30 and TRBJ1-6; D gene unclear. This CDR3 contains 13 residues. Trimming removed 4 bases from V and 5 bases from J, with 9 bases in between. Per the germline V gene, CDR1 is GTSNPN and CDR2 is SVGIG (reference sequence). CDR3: CAWTRTDNSPLHF. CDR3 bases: TGTGCCTGGACTCGAACAGATAATTCACCCCTCCACTTT.

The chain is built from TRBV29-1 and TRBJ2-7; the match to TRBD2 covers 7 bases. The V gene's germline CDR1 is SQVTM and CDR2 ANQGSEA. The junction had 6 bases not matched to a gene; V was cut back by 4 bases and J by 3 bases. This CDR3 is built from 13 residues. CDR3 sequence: CSVASGAGYEQYF. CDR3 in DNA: TGCAGCGTTGCCAGCGGGGCTGGCTACGAGCAGTACTTC.

CDR3 loop: CASSPGTGDISGANVLTF. The DNA of the CDR3 is TGTGCCAGCAGCCCGGGGACAGGGGACATCTCTGGGGCCAACGTCCTGACTTTC. The V call is TRBV13, the J call TRBJ2-6; 10 nucleotides agree with TRBD1. With 5 bases clipped from V and 0 bases from J, the junction kept 7 bases outside the gene matches. The CDR3 has 18 amino acids. Germline V lookup: CDR1 PRHDT, CDR2 FYEKMQ (reference sequence). The whole variable domain, filled in from reference TRBV13 and TRBJ2-6, reads AAGVIQSPRHLIKEKRETATLKCYPIPRHDTVYWYQQGPGQDPQFLISFYEKMQSDKGSIPDRFSAQQFSDYHSELNMSSLELGDSALYFCASSPGTGDISGANVLTFGAGSRLTVL.

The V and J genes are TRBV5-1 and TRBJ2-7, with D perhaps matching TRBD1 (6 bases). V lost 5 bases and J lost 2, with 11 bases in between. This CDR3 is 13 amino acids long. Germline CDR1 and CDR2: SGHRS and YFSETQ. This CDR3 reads CASSPRGTYEQYF. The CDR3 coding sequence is TGCGCCAGCAGTCCCAGGGGAACCTACGAGCAGTACTTC.

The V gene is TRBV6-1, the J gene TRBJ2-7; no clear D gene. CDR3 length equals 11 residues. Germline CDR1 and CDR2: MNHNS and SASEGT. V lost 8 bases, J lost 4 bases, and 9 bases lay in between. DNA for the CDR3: TGTGCCAGCTCTAAGAAATACGAGCAGTACTTC. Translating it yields CASSKKYEQYF.

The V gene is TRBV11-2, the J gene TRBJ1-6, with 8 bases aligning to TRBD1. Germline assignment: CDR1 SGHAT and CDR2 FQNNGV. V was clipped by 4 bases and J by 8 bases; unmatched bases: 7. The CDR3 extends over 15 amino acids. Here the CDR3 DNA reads TGTGCCAGCAGCTCTTCTGGACAGGGCCATTCACCCCTCCACTTT. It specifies CASSSSGQGHSPLHF.

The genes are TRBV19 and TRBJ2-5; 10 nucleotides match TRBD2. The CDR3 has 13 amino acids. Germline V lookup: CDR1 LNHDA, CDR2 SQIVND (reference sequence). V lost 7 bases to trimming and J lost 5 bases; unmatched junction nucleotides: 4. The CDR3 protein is CASTAGGQETQYF. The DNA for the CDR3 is TGTGCCAGTACAGCGGGGGGGCAGGAGACCCAGTACTTC.

The CDR3 here is CATSPPGVWDTQYF. The CDR3 region has the DNA TGTGCCACCAGCCCACCGGGTGTATGGGATACGCAGTATTTT. This chain connects TRBV15 to TRBJ2-3; D remains ambiguous. The germline V gene has CDR1 LNHNV and CDR2 YYDKDF (reference sequence). This CDR3 is built from 14 residues. The V end was cut by 5 bases, the J end by 6 bases, with 15 bases between. The full variable domain, completed using reference TRBV15 and TRBJ2-3, is DAMVIQNPRYQVTQFGKPVTLSCSQTLNHNVMYWYQQKSSQAPKLLFHYYDKDFNNEADTPDNFQSRRPNTSFCFLDIRSPGLGDTAMYLCATSPPGVWDTQYFGPGTRLTVL.

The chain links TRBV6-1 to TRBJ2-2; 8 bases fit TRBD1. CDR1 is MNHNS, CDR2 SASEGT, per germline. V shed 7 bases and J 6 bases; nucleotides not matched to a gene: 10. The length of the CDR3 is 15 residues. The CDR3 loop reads CASTEGTGGAGELFF. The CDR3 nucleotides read TGTGCCAGCACCGAGGGGACAGGAGGCGCCGGGGAGCTGTTTTTT.

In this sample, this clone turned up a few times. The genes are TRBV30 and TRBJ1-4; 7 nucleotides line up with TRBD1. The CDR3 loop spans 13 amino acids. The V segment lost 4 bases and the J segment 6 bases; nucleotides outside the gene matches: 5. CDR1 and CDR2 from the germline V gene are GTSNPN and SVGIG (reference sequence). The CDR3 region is CAWNGQEHEKLFF. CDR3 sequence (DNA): TGTGCCTGGAACGGACAGGAGCATGAAAAACTGTTTTTT.

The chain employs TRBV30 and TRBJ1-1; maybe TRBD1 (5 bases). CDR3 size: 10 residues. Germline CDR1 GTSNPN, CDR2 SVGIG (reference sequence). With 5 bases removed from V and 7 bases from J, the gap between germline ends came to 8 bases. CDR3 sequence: CAWVQGEAFF. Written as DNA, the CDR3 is TGTGCCTGGGTCCAGGGTGAAGCTTTCTTT.

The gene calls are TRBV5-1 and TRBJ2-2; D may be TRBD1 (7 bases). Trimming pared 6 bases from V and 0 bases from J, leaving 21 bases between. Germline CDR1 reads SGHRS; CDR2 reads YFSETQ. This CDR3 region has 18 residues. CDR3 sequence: CASTGGGTVPSNTGELFF. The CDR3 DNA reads TGCGCCAGCACCGGCGGAGGGACAGTACCCTCGAACACCGGGGAGCTGTTTTTT.

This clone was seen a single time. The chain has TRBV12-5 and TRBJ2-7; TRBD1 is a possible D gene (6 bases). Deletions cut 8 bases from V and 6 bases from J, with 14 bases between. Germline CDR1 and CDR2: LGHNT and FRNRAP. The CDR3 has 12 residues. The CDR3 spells CASLGRGVEQYF. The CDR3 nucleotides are TGTGCTAGTCTAGGCAGGGGAGTCGAGCAGTACTTC.

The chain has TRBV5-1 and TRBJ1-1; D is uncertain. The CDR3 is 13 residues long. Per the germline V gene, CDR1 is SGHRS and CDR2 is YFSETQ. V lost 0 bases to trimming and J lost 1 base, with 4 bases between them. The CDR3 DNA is TGCGCCAGCAGCTTGGGCGGGAACACTGAAGCTTTCTTT. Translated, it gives CASSLGGNTEAFF.

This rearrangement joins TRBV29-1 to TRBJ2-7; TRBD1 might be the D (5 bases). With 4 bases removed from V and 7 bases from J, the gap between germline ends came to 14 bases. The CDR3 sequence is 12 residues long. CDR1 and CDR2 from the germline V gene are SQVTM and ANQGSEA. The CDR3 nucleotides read TGCAGCGTTGTGACAAGGGGAAGGGAGCAGTACTTC. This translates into CSVVTRGREQYF.

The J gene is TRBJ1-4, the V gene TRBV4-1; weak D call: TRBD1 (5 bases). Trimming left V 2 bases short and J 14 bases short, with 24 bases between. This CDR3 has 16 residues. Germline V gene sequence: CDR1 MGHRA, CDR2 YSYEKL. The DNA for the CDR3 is TGCGCCAGCAGCCAACCTGTAAAGGGGCCCAATGGGCGGCTGTTTTTT. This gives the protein CASSQPVKGPNGRLFF.

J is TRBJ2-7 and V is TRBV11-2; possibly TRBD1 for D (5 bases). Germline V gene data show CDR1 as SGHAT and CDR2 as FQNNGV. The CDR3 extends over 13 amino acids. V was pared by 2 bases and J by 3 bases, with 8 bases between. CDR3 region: CASSLRQNYEQYF. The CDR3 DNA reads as TGTGCCAGCAGCTTAAGACAGAACTACGAGCAGTACTTC. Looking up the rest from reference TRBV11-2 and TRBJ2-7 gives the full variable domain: EAGVAQSPRYKIIEKRQSVAFWCNPISGHATLYWYQQILGQGPKLLIQFQNNGVVDDSQLPKDRFSAERLKGVDSTLKIQPAKLEDSAVYLCASSLRQNYEQYFGPGTRLTVT.

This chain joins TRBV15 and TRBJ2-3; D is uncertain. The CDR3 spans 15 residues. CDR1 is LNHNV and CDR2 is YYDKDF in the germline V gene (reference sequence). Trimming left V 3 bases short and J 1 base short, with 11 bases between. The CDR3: CATSSFIAGTDTQYF. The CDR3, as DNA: TGTGCCACCAGCAGTTTTATAGCTGGCACAGATACGCAGTATTTT. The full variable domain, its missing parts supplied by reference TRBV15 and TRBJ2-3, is DAMVIQNPRYQVTQFGKPVTLSCSQTLNHNVMYWYQQKSSQAPKLLFHYYDKDFNNEADTPDNFQSRRPNTSFCFLDIRSPGLGDTAMYLCATSSFIAGTDTQYFGPGTRLTVL.

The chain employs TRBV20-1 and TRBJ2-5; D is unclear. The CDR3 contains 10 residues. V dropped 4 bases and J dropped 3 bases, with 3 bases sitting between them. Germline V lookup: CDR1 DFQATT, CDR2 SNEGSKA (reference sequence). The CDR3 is CSATEETQYF. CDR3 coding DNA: TGCAGTGCTACCGAAGAGACCCAGTACTTC.

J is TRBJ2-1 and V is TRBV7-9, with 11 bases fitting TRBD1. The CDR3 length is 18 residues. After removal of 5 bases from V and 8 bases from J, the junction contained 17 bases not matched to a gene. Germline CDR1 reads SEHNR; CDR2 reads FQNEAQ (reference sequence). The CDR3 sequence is CASSRRWGQGDLKDEQFF. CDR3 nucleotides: TGTGCCAGCAGCCGCCGTTGGGGACAGGGGGACCTTAAGGATGAGCAGTTCTTC.

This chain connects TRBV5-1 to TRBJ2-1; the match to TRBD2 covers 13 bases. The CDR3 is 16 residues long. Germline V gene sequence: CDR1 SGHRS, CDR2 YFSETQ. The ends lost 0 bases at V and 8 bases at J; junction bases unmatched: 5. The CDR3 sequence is CASSLELAGGHDEQFF. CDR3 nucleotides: TGCGCCAGCAGCTTGGAACTAGCGGGGGGGCACGATGAGCAGTTCTTC.